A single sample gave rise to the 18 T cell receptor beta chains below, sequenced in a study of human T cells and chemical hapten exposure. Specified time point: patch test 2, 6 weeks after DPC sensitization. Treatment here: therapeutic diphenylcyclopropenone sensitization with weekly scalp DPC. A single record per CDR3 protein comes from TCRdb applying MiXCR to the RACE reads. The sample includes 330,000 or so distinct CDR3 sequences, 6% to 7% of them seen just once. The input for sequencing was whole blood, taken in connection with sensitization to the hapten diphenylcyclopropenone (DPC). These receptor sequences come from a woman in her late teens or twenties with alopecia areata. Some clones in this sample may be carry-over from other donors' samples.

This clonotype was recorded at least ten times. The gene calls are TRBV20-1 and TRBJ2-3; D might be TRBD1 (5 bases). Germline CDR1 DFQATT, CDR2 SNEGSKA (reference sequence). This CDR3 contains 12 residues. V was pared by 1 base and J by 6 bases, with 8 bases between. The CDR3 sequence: CSARGGSDTQYF. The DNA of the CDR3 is TGCAGTGCTAGAGGGGGCTCCGATACGCAGTATTTT.

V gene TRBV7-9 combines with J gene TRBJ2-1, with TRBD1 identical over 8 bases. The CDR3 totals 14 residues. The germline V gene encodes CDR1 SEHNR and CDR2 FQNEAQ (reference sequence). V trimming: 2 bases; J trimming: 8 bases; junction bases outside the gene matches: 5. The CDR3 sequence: CASSLSATGDEQFF. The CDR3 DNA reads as TGTGCCAGCAGCTTATCTGCGACAGGGGATGAGCAGTTCTTC.

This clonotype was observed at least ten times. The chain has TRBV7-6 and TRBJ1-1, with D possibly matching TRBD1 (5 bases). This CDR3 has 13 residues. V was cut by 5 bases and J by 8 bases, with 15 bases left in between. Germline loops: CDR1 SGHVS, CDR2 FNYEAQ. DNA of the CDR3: TGTGCCAGCAGCCCTGACAGTAGGACAGAAGCTTTCTTT. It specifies CASSPDSRTEAFF.

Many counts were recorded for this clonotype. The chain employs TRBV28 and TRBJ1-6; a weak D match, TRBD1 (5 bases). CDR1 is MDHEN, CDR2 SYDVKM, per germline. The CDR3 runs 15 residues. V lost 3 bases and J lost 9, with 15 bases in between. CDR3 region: CASSLGRTHTSPLHF. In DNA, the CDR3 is TGTGCCAGCAGTTTGGGGCGAACTCACACTTCACCCCTCCACTTT.

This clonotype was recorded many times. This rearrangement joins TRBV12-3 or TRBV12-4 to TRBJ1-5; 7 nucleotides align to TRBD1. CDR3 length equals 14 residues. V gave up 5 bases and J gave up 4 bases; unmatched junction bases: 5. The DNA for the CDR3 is TGTGCCAGCAGTCAATTGGACAGGAATCAGCCCCAGCATTTT. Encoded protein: CASSQLDRNQPQHF.

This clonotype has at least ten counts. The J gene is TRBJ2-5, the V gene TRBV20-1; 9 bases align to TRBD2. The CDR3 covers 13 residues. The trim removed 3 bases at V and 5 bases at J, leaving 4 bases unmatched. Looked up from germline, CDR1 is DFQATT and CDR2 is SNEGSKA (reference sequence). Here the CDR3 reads CSASGGGAETQYF. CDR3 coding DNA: TGCAGTGCTAGTGGCGGGGGGGCCGAGACCCAGTACTTC.

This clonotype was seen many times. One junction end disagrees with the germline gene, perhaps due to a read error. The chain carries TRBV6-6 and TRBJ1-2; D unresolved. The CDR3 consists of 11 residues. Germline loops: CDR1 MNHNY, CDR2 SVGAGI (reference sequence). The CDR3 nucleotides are TGTGCCAGCACCCCCTCGGGAGATCCCTTCTTC. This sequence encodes CASTPSGDPFF.

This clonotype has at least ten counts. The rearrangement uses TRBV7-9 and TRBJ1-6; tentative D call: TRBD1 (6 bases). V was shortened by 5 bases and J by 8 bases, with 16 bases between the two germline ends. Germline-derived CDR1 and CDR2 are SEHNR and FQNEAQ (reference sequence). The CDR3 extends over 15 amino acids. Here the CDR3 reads CASSTGQRGDSPLHF. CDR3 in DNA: TGTGCCAGCAGCACCGGACAGCGTGGCGATTCACCCCTCCACTTT.

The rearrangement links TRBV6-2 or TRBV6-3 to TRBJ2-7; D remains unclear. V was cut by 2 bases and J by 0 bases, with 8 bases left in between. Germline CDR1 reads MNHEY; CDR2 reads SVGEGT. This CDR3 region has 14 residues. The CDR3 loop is CASSYPRSSYEQYF. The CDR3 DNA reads TGTGCCAGCAGTTACCCTAGGAGCTCCTACGAGCAGTACTTC.

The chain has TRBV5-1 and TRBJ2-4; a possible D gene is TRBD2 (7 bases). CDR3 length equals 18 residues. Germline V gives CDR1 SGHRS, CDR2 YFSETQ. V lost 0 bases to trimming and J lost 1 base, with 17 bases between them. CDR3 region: CASSLAAGADWAKNIQYF. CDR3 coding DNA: TGCGCCAGCAGCTTGGCCGCGGGGGCGGATTGGGCCAAAAACATTCAGTACTTC.

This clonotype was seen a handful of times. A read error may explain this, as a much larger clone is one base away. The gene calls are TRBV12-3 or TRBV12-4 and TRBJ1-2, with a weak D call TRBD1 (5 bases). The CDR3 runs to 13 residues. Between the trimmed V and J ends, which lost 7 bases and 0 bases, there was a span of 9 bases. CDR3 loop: CASTLTANYGYTF. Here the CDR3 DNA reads TGTGCCAGCACCTTGACAGCTAACTATGGCTACACCTTC.

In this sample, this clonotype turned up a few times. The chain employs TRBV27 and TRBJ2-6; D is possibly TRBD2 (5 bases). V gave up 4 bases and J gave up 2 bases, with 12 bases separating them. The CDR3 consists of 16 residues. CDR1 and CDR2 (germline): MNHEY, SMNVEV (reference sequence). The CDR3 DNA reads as TGTGCCAGCAGTTCCCGGGGTACCCCTGGGGCCAACGTCCTGACTTTC. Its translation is CASSSRGTPGANVLTF.

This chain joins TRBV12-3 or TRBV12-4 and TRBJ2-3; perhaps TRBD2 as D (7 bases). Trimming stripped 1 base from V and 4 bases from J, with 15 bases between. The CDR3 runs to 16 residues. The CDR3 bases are TGTGCCAGCAGTTTAGGGCGGGGGCCTACCCCAGATACGCAGTATTTT. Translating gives CASSLGRGPTPDTQYF.

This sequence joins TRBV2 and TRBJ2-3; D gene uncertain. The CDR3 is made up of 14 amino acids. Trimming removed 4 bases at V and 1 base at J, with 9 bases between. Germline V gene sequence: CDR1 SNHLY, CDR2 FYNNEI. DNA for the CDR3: TGTGCCAGCAGTGGGGTAGTCGGCACAGATACGCAGTATTTT. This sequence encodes CASSGVVGTDTQYF.

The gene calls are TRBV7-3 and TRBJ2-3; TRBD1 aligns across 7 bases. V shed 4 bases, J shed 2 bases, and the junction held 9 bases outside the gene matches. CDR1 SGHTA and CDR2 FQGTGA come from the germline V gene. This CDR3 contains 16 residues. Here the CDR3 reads CASSSQGVTSTDTQYF. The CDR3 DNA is TGTGCCAGCAGCTCGCAGGGGGTAACTTCCACAGATACGCAGTATTTT.

As DNA, the CDR3 is TGTGCCAGCACCCAGACGACAGGGTACTACGAGCAGTACTTC. It codes for CASTQTTGYYEQYF. V is TRBV12-3 or TRBV12-4 and J is TRBJ2-7; 7 bases align to TRBD1. The CDR3 consists of 14 residues. The J segment lost 3 bases and the V segment lost 7 bases, leaving 9 bases of the junction unmatched.

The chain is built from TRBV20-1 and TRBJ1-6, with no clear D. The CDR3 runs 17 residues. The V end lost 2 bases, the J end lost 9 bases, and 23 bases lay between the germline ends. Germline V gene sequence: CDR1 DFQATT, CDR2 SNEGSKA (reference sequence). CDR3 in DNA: TGCAGTGCTAGACGGGGAGGTGCTAATCCCTTGGGTTCACCCCTCCACTTT. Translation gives CSARRGGANPLGSPLHF.

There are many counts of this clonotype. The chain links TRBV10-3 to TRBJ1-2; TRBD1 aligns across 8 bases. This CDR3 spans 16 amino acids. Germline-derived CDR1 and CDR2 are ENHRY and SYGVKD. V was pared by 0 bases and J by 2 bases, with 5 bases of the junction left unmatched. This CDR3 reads CAISESPDRANYGYTF. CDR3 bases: TGTGCCATCAGTGAGTCTCCGGACAGGGCAAACTATGGCTACACCTTC.